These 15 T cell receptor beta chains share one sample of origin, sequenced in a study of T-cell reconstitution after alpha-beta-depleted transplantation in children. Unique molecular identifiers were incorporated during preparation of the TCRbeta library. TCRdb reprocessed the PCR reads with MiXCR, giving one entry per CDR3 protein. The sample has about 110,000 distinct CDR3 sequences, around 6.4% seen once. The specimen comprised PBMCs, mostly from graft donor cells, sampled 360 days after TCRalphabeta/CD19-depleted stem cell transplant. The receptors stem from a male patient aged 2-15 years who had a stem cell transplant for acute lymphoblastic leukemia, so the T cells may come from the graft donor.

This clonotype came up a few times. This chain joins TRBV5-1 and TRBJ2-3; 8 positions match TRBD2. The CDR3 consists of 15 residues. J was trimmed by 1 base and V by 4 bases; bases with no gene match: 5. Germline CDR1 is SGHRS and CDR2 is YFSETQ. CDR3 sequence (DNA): TGCGCCAGCAGCCGGAAGACTAGCGGCACAGATACGCAGTATTTT. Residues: CASSRKTSGTDTQYF.

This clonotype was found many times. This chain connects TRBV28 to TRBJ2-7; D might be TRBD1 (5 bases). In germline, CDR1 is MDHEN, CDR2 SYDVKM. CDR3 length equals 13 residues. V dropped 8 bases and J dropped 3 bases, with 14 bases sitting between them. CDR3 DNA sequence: TGTGCCAGCGCCAGGGCGGCAGGCTACGAGCAGTACTTC. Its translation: CASARAAGYEQYF.

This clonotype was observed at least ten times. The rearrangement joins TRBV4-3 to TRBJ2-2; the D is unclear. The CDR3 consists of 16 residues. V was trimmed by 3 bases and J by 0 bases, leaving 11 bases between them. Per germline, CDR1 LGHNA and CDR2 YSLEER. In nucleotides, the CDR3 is TGCGCCAGCAGCCAGGAGAGAGTGACGAACACCGGGGAGCTGTTTTTT. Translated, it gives CASSQERVTNTGELFF.

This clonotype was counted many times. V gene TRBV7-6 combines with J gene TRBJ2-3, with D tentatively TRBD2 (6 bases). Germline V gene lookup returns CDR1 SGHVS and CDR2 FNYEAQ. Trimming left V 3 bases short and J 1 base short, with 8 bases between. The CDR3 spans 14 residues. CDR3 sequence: CASSFGSGTDTQYF. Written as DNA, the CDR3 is TGTGCCAGCAGCTTCGGGAGCGGCACAGATACGCAGTATTTT.

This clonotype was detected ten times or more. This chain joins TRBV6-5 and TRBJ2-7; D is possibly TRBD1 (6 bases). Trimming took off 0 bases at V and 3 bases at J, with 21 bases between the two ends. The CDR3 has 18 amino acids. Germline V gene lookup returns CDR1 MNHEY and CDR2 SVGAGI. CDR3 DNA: TGTGCCAGCAGTTACTCCTCACTGTACAGGGCTTCCTTCTACGAGCAGTACTTC. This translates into CASSYSSLYRASFYEQYF.

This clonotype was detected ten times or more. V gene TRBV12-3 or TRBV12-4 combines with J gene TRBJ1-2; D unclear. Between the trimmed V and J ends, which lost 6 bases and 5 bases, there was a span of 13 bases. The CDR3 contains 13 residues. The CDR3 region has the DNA TGTGCCAGCAGGAGAGCGCTTCGATATGGCTACACCTTC. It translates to CASRRALRYGYTF.

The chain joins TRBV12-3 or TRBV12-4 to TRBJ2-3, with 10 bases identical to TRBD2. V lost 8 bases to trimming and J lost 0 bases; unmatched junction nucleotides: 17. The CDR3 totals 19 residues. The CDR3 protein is CASCSAEASGSISTDTQYF. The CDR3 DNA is TGTGCCAGCTGTTCGGCGGAGGCTAGCGGGAGTATTAGCACAGATACGCAGTATTTT.

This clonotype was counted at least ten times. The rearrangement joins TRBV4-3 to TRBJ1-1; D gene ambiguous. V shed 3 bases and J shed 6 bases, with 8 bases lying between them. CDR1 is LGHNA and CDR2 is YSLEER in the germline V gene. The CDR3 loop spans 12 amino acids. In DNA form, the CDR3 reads TGCGCCAGCAGCCACCCCGGCGCTGAAGCTTTCTTT. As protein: CASSHPGAEAFF.

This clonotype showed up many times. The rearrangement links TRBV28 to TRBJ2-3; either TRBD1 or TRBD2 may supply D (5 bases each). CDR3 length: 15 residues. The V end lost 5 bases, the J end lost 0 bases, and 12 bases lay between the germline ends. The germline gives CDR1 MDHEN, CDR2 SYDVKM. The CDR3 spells CASSPRGASTDTQYF. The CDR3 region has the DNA TGTGCCAGCAGTCCTCGGGGCGCGAGCACAGATACGCAGTATTTT.

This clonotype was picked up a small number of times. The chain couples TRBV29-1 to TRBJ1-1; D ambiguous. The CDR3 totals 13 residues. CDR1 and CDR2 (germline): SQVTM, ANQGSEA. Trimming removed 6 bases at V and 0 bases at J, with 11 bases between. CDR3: CSVLGFMNTEAFF. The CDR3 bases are TGCAGCGTCTTAGGATTCATGAACACTGAAGCTTTCTTT. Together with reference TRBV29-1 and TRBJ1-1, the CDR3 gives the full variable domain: SAVISQKPSRDICQRGTSLTIQCQVDSQVTMMFWYRQQPGQSLTLIATANQGSEATYESGFVIDKFPISRPNLTFSTLTVSNMSPEDSSIYLCSVLGFMNTEAFFGQGTRLTVV.

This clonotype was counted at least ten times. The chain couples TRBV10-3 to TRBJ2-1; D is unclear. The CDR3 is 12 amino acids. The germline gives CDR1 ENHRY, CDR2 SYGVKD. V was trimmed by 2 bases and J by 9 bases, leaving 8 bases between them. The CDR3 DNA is TGTGCCATCAGTGAGCTAGAAAGTGAGCAGTTCTTC. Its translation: CAISELESEQFF.

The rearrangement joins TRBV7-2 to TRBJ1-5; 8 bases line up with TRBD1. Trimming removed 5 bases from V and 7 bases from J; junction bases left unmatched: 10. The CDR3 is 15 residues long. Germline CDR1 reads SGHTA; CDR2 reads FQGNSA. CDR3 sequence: CASSTTDRDEQPQHF. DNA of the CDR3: TGTGCCAGCAGCACTACGGACAGGGACGAACAGCCCCAGCATTTT.

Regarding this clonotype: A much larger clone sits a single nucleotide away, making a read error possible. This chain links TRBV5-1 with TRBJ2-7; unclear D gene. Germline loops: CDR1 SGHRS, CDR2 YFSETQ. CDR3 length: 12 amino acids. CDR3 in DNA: TGCGCCGGCAGCTTGGGTGGGGTCGAGCAGTACTTC. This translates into CAGSLGGVEQYF.

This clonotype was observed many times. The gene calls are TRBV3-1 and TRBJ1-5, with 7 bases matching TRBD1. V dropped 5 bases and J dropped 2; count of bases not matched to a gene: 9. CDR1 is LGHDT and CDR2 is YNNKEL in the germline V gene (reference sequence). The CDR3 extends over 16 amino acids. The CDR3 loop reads CASSASQGKGNQPQHF. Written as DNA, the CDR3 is TGTGCCAGCAGCGCCTCACAGGGGAAGGGCAATCAGCCCCAGCATTTT.

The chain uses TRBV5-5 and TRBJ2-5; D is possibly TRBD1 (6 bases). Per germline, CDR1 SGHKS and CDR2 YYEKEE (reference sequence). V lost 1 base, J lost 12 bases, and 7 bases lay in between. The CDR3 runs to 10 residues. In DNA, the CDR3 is TGTGCCAGCAGCTTGAACAGGGAGTACTTC. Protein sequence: CASSLNREYF.